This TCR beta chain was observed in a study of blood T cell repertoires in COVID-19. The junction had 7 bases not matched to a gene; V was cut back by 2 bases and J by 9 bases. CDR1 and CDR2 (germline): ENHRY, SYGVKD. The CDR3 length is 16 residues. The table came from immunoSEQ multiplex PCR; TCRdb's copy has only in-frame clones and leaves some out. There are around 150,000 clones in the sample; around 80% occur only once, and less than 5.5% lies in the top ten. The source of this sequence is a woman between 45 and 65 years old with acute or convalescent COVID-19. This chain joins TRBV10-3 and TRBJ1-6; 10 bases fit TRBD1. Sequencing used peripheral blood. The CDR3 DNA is TGTGCCATCAGTGAGAGACAGGGGGCGAGCGGTTCACCCCTCCACTTT. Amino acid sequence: CAISERQGASGSPLHF.